This entry lists 15 T cell receptor beta chains sequenced from one sample in a study of low-dose radiotherapy and immunotherapy resistance in tumors. First-strand cDNA relied on TRAV- and TRBV-specific primers spanning alpha and beta chains. TCR amplification ran roughly 21 PCR cycles using constant-region and V-primer adapter primers. A single record per CDR3 protein comes from TCRdb applying MiXCR to the reads. The sample shows about 16,000 distinct CDR3 sequences, approximately 63% of them seen only once. These receptors all come from a human donor with advanced metastatic prostate, ovarian, gallbladder or colorectal cancer (not recorded which). This table probably holds off-target reads from a library built for another chain.

The rearrangement uses TRBV9 and TRBJ1-2; the D gene is possibly TRBD1 (6 bases). Looked up from germline, CDR1 is SGDLS and CDR2 is YYNGEE. V was clipped by 2 bases and J by 5 bases, with 10 bases between them. The CDR3 sequence is 13 residues long. CDR3 in amino acids: CASSVGQSYGYTF. CDR3 sequence (DNA): TGTGCCAGCAGCGTTGGACAGAGTTATGGCTACACCTTC. Together with reference TRBV9 and TRBJ1-2, the CDR3 gives the full variable domain: DSGVTQTPKHLITATGQRVTLRCSPRSGDLSVYWYQQSLDQGLQFLIQYYNGEERAKGNILERFSAQQFPDLHSELNLSSLELGDSALYFCASSVGQSYGYTFGSGTRLTVV.

This chain uses TRBV7-2 with TRBJ2-3; 8 bases line up with TRBD2. The J segment lost 3 bases and the V segment lost 2 bases, leaving 7 bases of the junction unmatched. Looked up from germline, CDR1 is SGHTA and CDR2 is FQGNSA. The CDR3 loop spans 16 amino acids. Written as DNA, the CDR3 is TGTGCCAGCAGCTTATCCGGGGCGGGAGGAACAGATACGCAGTATTTT. This gives the protein CASSLSGAGGTDTQYF.

This chain links TRBV20-1 with TRBJ2-3; tentative D call: TRBD2 (7 bases). The CDR3 spans 14 residues. The germline CDR1 and CDR2 sequences are DFQATT and SNEGSKA (reference sequence). Trimming took 7 bases from V and 4 from J, leaving 18 bases between them. CDR3 in DNA: TGCAGTGGGGGGAGGGGGGGGAGTTCAGATACGCAGTATTTT. Its protein is CSGGRGGSSDTQYF.

The V call is TRBV11-1, the J call TRBJ2-3; 12 bases are shared with TRBD2. CDR1 and CDR2 (germline): SGHAT, FQDESV (reference sequence). V shed 5 bases, J shed 0 bases, and the junction held 6 bases outside the gene matches. CDR3 length: 17 amino acids. The CDR3 reads CASSRRTSGTSTDTQYF. The CDR3 coding sequence is TGTGCCAGCAGCCGACGGACTAGCGGGACCAGCACAGATACGCAGTATTTT.

The chain carries TRBV11-2 and TRBJ2-2; D is unclear. V shed 0 bases and J shed 1 base, with 3 bases lying between them. This CDR3 has 14 amino acids. CDR1 is SGHAT and CDR2 is FQNNGV in the germline V gene. The CDR3 DNA reads TGTGCCAGCAGCTTAGATAGGAACACCGGGGAGCTGTTTTTT. Protein: CASSLDRNTGELFF.

This clonotype was observed a handful of times. This sequence joins TRBV7-9 and TRBJ2-2, with D possibly TRBD2 on 6 matching bases. This CDR3 has 17 amino acids. Per the germline V gene, CDR1 is SEHNR and CDR2 is FQNEAQ (reference sequence). Trimming removed 2 bases from V and 5 bases from J, with 18 bases in between. The CDR3 DNA sequence: TGTGCCAGCAGCTTACCGCAGCTAGCGATTAGTACCGGGGAGCTGTTTTTT. Its protein is CASSLPQLAISTGELFF. Full variable domain (rest looked up from reference TRBV7-9 and TRBJ2-2): DTGVSQNPRHKITKRGQNVTFRCDPISEHNRLYWYRQTLGQGPEFLTYFQNEAQLEKSRLLSDRFSAERPKGSFSTLEIQRTEQGDSAMYLCASSLPQLAISTGELFFGEGSRLTVL.

The CDR3 bases are TGCAGTGCTAGGGTCTCCGGATCCGGTTACGAGCAGTACTTC. Translated, it gives CSARVSGSGYEQYF. The J gene is TRBJ2-7, the V gene TRBV20-1; D remains unclear. The CDR3 sequence is 14 residues long. V lost 3 bases to trimming and J lost 4 bases, with 16 bases between them. The germline CDR1 and CDR2 sequences are DFQATT and SNEGSKA (reference sequence).

CDR3 nucleotides: TGTGCCAGCAGCGTAGGGGACGTAGAGACCCAGTACTTC. Amino acid sequence: CASSVGDVETQYF. The V gene is TRBV9, the J gene TRBJ2-5; D may be TRBD1 or TRBD2 (5 bases each). CDR3 length: 13 amino acids. The V end was cut by 0 bases, the J end by 4 bases, with 7 bases between. Germline CDR1 reads SGDLS; CDR2 reads YYNGEE.

This clonotype was detected a few times. This rearrangement joins TRBV9 to TRBJ2-5, with D perhaps assigned TRBD1 or TRBD2 (6 bases each). V lost 3 bases, J lost 5 bases, and 14 bases lay in between. Germline V gives CDR1 SGDLS, CDR2 YYNGEE. The CDR3 runs to 14 residues. CDR3 protein: CASSGGGPGETQYF. DNA of the CDR3: TGTGCCAGCAGCGGTGGGGGGCCGGGGGAGACCCAGTACTTC.

The chain recombines TRBV15 with TRBJ2-4; D not certain. The V and J ends lost 0 bases and 2 bases respectively, with 8 bases between them. This CDR3 comprises 15 residues. Germline V CDR1 and CDR2: LNHNV, YYDKDF (reference sequence). As DNA, the CDR3 is TGTGCCACCAGCAGAGACCCGGTGACCAAAAACATTCAGTACTTC. Protein sequence: CATSRDPVTKNIQYF.

The chain links TRBV6-8 to TRBJ2-7, with a tentative D call TRBD1 (6 bases). This CDR3 region has 16 residues. The germline V gene has CDR1 MNHGY and CDR2 SAAAGT. V was trimmed by 2 bases and J by 2 bases, leaving 16 bases between them. CDR3 in DNA: TGTGCCAGCAGTTACCCCACAGGGCGAAATACCTACGAGCAGTACTTC. It codes for CASSYPTGRNTYEQYF.

This rearrangement joins TRBV7-3 to TRBJ2-2, with D tentatively TRBD1 (5 bases). V lost 5 bases and J 0 bases, leaving 16 bases between the germline ends. CDR1 and CDR2 from the germline V gene are SGHTA and FQGTGA. CDR3 length: 17 residues. CDR3 bases: TGTGCCAGCAGCCCCTCGCCTGGGGCTTCGAACACCGGGGAGCTGTTTTTT. The encoded protein is CASSPSPGASNTGELFF.

This chain links TRBV19 with TRBJ1-5; 7 nucleotides align to TRBD1. After removal of 4 bases from V and 5 bases from J, the junction contained 5 bases not matched to a gene. Germline values: CDR1 LNHDA, CDR2 SQIVND (reference sequence). The CDR3 length is 14 residues. The CDR3 DNA reads TGTGCCAGTAGTACAGACAGGGTCTATCAGCCCCAGCATTTT. Translating it yields CASSTDRVYQPQHF.

The gene calls are TRBV5-1 and TRBJ1-1; D is ambiguous. The CDR3 has 13 residues. V lost 0 bases to trimming and J lost 1 base, with 4 bases between them. CDR1 and CDR2 (germline): SGHRS, YFSETQ. The CDR3: CASSLAANTEAFF. CDR3 DNA: TGCGCCAGCAGCTTGGCAGCGAACACTGAAGCTTTCTTT. The entire variable domain, with the rest obtained from reference TRBV5-1 and TRBJ1-1, is as follows: KAGVTQTPRYLIKTRGQQVTLSCSPISGHRSVSWYQQTPGQGLQFLFEYFSETQRNKGNFPGRFSGRQFSNSRSEMNVSTLELGDSALYLCASSLAANTEAFFGQGTRLTVV.

The chain has TRBV5-4 and TRBJ1-6; 7 positions match TRBD1. The germline V gene has CDR1 SGHNT and CDR2 YYREEE (reference sequence). J was trimmed by 9 bases and V by 2 bases; bases with no gene match: 2. The CDR3 has 13 amino acids. In DNA, the CDR3 is TGTGCCAGCAGCTTCCCAGGGGGTTCACCCCTCCACTTT. Translating it yields CASSFPGGSPLHF.